A selection of T cell receptor beta chains follows, all from one sample in a study of technical replicates of blood from a few donors. Here immunoSEQ multiplex PCR was the method, and the copy in TCRdb shows in-frame clones only, minus some. Seen here are 75,000 to 90,000 clones, 80% to 95% observed once, and the top ten hold about 0.4%. The specimen sequenced was T cells isolated from PBMCs. These receptors originate from a human donor in good health. CDR3s include the opening cysteine and the closing phenylalanine or tryptophan. A D gene is named only where the DNA matches it firmly. Clone size appears in some rows only: once, few, many, or a class for an expanded clone.

D,V,length,J,size,CDR3,DNA
TRBD2,TRBV5-6,15,TRBJ2-1,-,CASSVTSGGLNEQFF,TGTGCCAGCAGCGTGACTAGCGGGGGCTTGAATGAGCAGTTCTTC
-,TRBV6-5,14,TRBJ1-3,-,CASSRDVTGNTIYF,TGTGCCAGCAGCCGGGATGTAACTGGAAACACCATATATTTT
TRBD1,TRBV27,12,TRBJ1-2,-,CASSTTGRGYTF,TGTGCCAGCAGTACGACAGGGCGGGGCTACACCTTC
TRBD2,TRBV4-1,18,TRBJ2-3,-,CASPRKGLAGGPTDTQYF,TGCGCCAGTCCACGCAAGGGACTAGCGGGAGGGCCCACAGATACGCAGTATTTT
-,TRBV7-2,14,TRBJ1-1,-,CASSLDRVNTEAFF,TGTGCCAGCAGCTTAGACAGGGTCAACACTGAAGCTTTCTTT
-,TRBV19,13,TRBJ1-2,-,CASSMRGTYGYTF,TGTGCCAGTAGTATGAGGGGGACGTATGGCTACACCTTC
-,TRBV7-2,13,TRBJ2-7,-,CASSSSGSYEQYF,TGTGCCAGCAGCTCCAGCGGGTCGTACGAGCAGTACTTC
TRBD2,TRBV28,15,TRBJ2-7,-,CASKFLAGAHGEQYF,TGTGCCAGCAAATTTTTAGCGGGAGCACATGGCGAGCAGTACTTC
-,TRBV30,15,TRBJ2-1,-,CAWSPGKRVNNEQFF,TGTGCCTGGAGCCCCGGTAAGCGGGTTAACAATGAGCAGTTCTTC
-,TRBV7-9,11,TRBJ2-7,-,CASGSYYEQYF,TGTGCCAGCGGCTCCTACTACGAGCAGTACTTC
TRBD2,TRBV27,14,TRBJ2-2,-,CATTGTIDTGELFF,TGTGCCACCACCGGGACTATCGACACCGGGGAGCTGTTTTTT
-,TRBV11-2,15,TRBJ2-5,-,CASSLDGRVVKTQYF,TGTGCCAGCAGCTTAGACGGCAGGGTGGTAAAGACCCAGTACTTC
TRBD1,TRBV4-1,14,TRBJ2-7,-,CASSPGQSSYEQYF,TGCGCCAGCAGCCCGGGACAGAGCTCCTACGAGCAGTACTTC
TRBD2,TRBV19,16,TRBJ2-7,-,CASSIGLAGDVYEQYF,TGTGCCAGTAGTATAGGGCTAGCGGGCGATGTCTACGAGCAGTACTTC
TRBD1,TRBV2,15,TRBJ1-2,-,CAVPGGPASNYGYTF,TGTGCCGTCCCAGGGGGTCCTGCAAGCAACTATGGCTACACCTTC
TRBD2,TRBV2,15,TRBJ2-2,-,CASSGGAGGAGELFF,TGTGCCAGCAGTGGAGGTGCGGGAGGGGCCGGGGAGCTGTTTTTT
-,TRBV27,12,TRBJ1-5,-,CASSFQNQPQHF,TGTGCCAGCAGTTTCCAGAATCAGCCCCAGCATTTT
TRBD1,TRBV28,17,TRBJ2-2,-,CASRQTGTGRGAGELFF,TGTGCCAGCAGACAAACCGGGACAGGGAGAGGAGCCGGGGAGCTGTTTTTT
-,TRBV9,14,TRBJ1-1,-,CASSVEGVRTEAFF,TGTGCCAGCAGCGTAGAAGGGGTGAGGACTGAAGCTTTCTTT
TRBD2,TRBV7-9,15,TRBJ2-7,-,CASSFSKAGVYEQYF,TGTGCCAGCAGCTTCTCGAAAGCGGGGGTCTACGAGCAGTACTTC
-,TRBV7-3,16,TRBJ2-1,-,CASSLTPTGTGNEQFF,TGTGCCAGCAGCTTAACCCCCACAGGTACTGGCAATGAGCAGTTCTTC
-,TRBV6-4,15,TRBJ1-5,-,CASSEGGSLGQPQHF,TGTGCCAGCAGTGAGGGAGGGAGTTTAGGACAGCCCCAGCATTTT
-,TRBV6-1,13,TRBJ2-7,-,CASKQGSSYEQYF,TGTGCCAGCAAACAGGGAAGCTCCTACGAGCAGTACTTC
-,TRBV27,13,TRBJ2-7,-,CASALLVSYEQYF,TGTGCCAGCGCCCTACTTGTATCCTACGAGCAGTACTTC
TRBD1,TRBV5-1,15,TRBJ1-1,-,CASTQGAGANTEAFF,TGCGCCAGCACCCAGGGGGCTGGGGCGAACACTGAAGCTTTCTTT
TRBD2,TRBV19,14,TRBJ2-1,-,CASSMAGVDNEQFF,TGTGCCAGTAGTATGGCGGGAGTCGACAATGAGCAGTTCTTC
TRBD1,TRBV6-1,15,TRBJ1-2,-,CASSDPGQGIYGYTF,TGTGCCAGCAGTGACCCAGGACAGGGGATCTATGGCTACACCTTC
TRBD2,TRBV5-1,15,TRBJ2-1,-,CASSLTSGRGNEQFF,TGCGCCAGCAGCTTGACTAGCGGGAGGGGTAATGAGCAGTTCTTC
-,TRBV7-9,12,TRBJ2-2,-,CATVGPPGELFF,TGTGCCACAGTGGGGCCCCCCGGGGAGCTGTTTTTT
TRBD2,TRBV28,16,TRBJ2-1,-,CATSFQLAGFSDEQFF,TGTGCCACCAGTTTCCAACTAGCGGGATTTAGCGATGAGCAGTTCTTC
TRBD1,TRBV10-2,16,TRBJ1-1,-,CASSGRDRGLKTEAFF,TGCGCCAGCAGTGGTAGGGACAGGGGGCTCAAGACTGAAGCTTTCTTT
-,TRBV10-1,12,TRBJ2-1,-,CASSKDKNEQFF,TGCGCCAGCAGCAAGGACAAGAATGAGCAGTTCTTC
-,TRBV7-2,16,TRBJ1-3,once,CASSLARGDSGNTIYF,TGTGCCAGCAGCTTAGCCAGAGGAGATTCTGGAAACACCATATATTTT
-,TRBV6-5,16,TRBJ1-3,-,CASSYSGASSGNTIYF,TGTGCCAGCAGTTACTCAGGAGCGAGCTCTGGAAACACCATATATTTT
-,TRBV15,14,TRBJ2-7,once,CATFGHEKIYEQYF,TGTGCCACCTTCGGACACGAGAAGATCTACGAGCAGTACTTC
TRBD2,TRBV7-3,15,TRBJ2-7,-,CASSKGLAGLAEQYF,TGTGCCAGCAGCAAAGGACTAGCGGGATTGGCCGAGCAGTACTTC
-,TRBV6-5,14,TRBJ2-2,-,CASSAYFGPGELFF,TGTGCCAGCAGCGCTTACTTTGGGCCCGGGGAGCTGTTTTTT
-,TRBV11-2,14,TRBJ2-7,-,CASSVFQGLYEQYF,TGTGCCAGCAGCGTGTTTCAGGGACTCTACGAGCAGTACTTC
-,TRBV27,13,TRBJ1-5,-,CASSLSENQPQHF,TGTGCCAGCAGTTTATCGGAGAATCAGCCCCAGCATTTT
TRBD1,TRBV6-5,14,TRBJ2-7,-,CASKTGGSFYEQYF,TGTGCCAGCAAAACAGGGGGGAGTTTCTACGAGCAGTACTTC
TRBD2,TRBV7-2,16,TRBJ2-3,once,CASSLVGTSGADTQYF,TGTGCCAGCAGTCTAGTTGGGACTAGCGGGGCAGATACGCAGTATTTT
-,TRBV7-2,16,TRBJ2-7,-,CASSLSRRGGNHEQYF,TGTGCCAGCAGCTTATCCCGTAGAGGCGGGAACCACGAGCAGTACTTC
TRBD1,TRBV7-9,15,TRBJ2-2,-,CASSLVPQGAGELFF,TGTGCCAGCAGCTTAGTTCCACAGGGGGCCGGGGAGCTGTTTTTT
TRBD1,TRBV5-8,16,TRBJ2-1,-,CASSFLIGQGEGEQFF,TGTGCCAGCAGCTTTCTAATCGGACAGGGCGAGGGTGAGCAGTTCTTC
-,TRBV30,11,TRBJ2-3,-,CAWSRTDTQYF,TGTGCCTGGAGTCGGACAGATACGCAGTATTTT
TRBD2,TRBV18,16,TRBJ2-1,-,CASSPPGRALVNEQFF,TGTGCCAGCTCACCACCGGGGAGGGCCTTGGTCAATGAGCAGTTCTTC
TRBD1,TRBV7-3,15,TRBJ2-6,-,CASSRDSSGANVLTF,TGTGCCAGCAGCCGGGACAGCTCTGGGGCCAACGTCCTGACTTTC
-,TRBV7-9,13,TRBJ1-1,few,CASSLGPLQGPSF,TGTGCCAGCAGCTTAGGCCCTTTACAGGGCCCATCCTTT
-,TRBV29-1,12,TRBJ1-1,-,CSGTTENTEAFF,TGCAGCGGGACGACAGAGAACACTGAAGCTTTCTTT
-,TRBV19,14,TRBJ2-7,-,CASSIDGSYYEQYF,TGTGCCAGTAGTATAGACGGGAGCTACTACGAGCAGTACTTC
-,TRBV19,14,TRBJ2-2,-,CATPGRANTGELFF,TGTGCCACCCCGGGTCGGGCGAACACCGGGGAGCTGTTTTTT
-,TRBV29-1,13,TRBJ2-3,-,CSVDASGTDTQYF,TGCAGCGTTGACGCTAGCGGCACAGATACGCAGTATTTT
TRBD2,TRBV9,18,TRBJ2-5,once,CASSAGLAGGPQQETQYF,TGTGCCAGCAGCGCCGGACTAGCGGGAGGGCCCCAACAAGAGACCCAGTACTTC
-,TRBV7-6,15,TRBJ2-3,-,CASSSMGLSTDTQYF,TGTGCCAGCAGCTCCATGGGGCTAAGCACAGATACGCAGTATTTT
-,TRBV5-5,15,TRBJ1-5,-,CASSLGPYSNQPQHF,TGTGCCAGCAGCTTGGGCCCCTATAGCAATCAGCCCCAGCATTTT
TRBD2,TRBV7-6,16,TRBJ2-1,-,CASSFKRGSSYNEQFF,TGTGCCAGCAGCTTCAAGCGGGGGAGCTCCTACAATGAGCAGTTCTTC
-,TRBV4-3,15,TRBJ1-5,-,CASSQDLEVIRPQHF,TGCGCCAGCAGCCAAGATCTAGAGGTAATCAGGCCCCAGCATTTT